The present T cell receptor delta chain was sequenced within a study of gamma-delta T cells after stem cell transplantation. This CDR3 has 16 residues. Per the germline V gene, CDR1 is TSWWSYY and CDR2 is QGS. Trimming removed 6 bases at V and 11 bases at J, with 28 bases between. With CATT, TCRdb re-called clones from the RT-PCR reads. Seen here are about 540 delta-chain clones, 15% to 20% observed once, and the top ten hold approximately 51%. Comments on this clone: It differs at one base from a far larger clone, so likely a read error.

The receptor comes from a human donor. It is not recorded whose cells these are; they may come from a transplant donor. The specimen sequenced was gamma-delta T cells. The V and J genes are TRDV1 and TRDJ1; a weak D match, TRDD3 (10 bases). CDR3 protein: CALGALPTVTGGSLIF. The CDR3 DNA is TGTGCTCTTGGTGCCCTTCCTACGGTTACTGGGGGATCGCTCATCTTT.